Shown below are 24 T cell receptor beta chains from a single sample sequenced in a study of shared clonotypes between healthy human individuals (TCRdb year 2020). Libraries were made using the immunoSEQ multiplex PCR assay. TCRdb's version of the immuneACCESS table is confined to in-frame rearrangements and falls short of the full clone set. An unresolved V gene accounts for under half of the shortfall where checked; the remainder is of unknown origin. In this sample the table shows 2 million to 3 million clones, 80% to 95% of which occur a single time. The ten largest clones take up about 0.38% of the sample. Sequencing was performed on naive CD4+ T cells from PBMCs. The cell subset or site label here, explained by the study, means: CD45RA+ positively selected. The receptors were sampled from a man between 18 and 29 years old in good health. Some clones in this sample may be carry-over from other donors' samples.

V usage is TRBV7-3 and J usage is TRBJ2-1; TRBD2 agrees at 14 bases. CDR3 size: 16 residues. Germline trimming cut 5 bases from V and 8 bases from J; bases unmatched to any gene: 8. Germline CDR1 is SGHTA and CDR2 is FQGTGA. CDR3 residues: CASSPRGLAGAHEQFF. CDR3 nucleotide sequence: TGTGCCAGCAGCCCGCGGGGACTAGCGGGAGCCCATGAGCAGTTCTTC.

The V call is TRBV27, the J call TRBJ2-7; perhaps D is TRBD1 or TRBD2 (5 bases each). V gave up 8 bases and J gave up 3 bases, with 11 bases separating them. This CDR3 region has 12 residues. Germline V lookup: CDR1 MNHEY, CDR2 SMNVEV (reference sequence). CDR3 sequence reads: CASGQRGYEQYF. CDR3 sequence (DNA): TGTGCCAGCGGGCAGAGGGGCTACGAGCAGTACTTC.

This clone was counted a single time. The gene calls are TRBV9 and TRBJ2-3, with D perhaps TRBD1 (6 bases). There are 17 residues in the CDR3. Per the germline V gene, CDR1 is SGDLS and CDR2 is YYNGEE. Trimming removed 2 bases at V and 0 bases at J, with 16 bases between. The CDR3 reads CASSVATGFPSTDTQYF. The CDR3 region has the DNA TGTGCCAGCAGCGTCGCGACAGGTTTTCCTAGCACAGATACGCAGTATTTT.

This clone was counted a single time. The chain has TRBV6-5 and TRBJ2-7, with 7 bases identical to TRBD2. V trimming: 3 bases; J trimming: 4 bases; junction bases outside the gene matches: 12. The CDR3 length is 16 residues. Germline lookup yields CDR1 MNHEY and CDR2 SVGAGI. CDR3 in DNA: TGTGCCAGCAGTTATTCCCTGGCGGGGGTAAAGTACGAGCAGTACTTC. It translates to CASSYSLAGVKYEQYF.

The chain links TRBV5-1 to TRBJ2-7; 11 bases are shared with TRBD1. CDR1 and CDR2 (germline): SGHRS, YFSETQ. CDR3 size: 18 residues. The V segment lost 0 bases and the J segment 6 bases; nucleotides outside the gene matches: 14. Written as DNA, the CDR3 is TGCGCCAGCAGCTTGGTGCCGGGACAGGGGGACCTTGGGGGCGAGCAGTACTTC. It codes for CASSLVPGQGDLGGEQYF.

Here the CDR3 DNA reads TGTGCCAGTAGTATTGGTCTAGTGAGCGATACGCAGTATTTT. The encoded protein is CASSIGLVSDTQYF. The chain carries TRBV19 and TRBJ2-3, with unresolved D. The CDR3 sequence is 14 residues long. CDR1 is LNHDA and CDR2 is SQIVND in the germline V gene (reference sequence). Between the trimmed V and J ends, which lost 3 bases and 6 bases, there was a span of 13 bases.

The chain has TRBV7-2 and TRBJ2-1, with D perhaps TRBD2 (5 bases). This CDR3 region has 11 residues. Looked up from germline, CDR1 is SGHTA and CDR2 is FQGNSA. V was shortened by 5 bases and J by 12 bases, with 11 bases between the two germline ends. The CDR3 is CASSPGDGQFF. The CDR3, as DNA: TGTGCCAGCAGCCCCGGGGATGGGCAGTTCTTC.

The CDR3 sequence is CASSLRTGVQYF. The CDR3 DNA sequence: TGTGCCAGCAGCTTAAGGACGGGCGTGCAGTACTTC. The chain links TRBV11-1 to TRBJ2-7; D unresolved. The CDR3 length is 12 residues. The V end lost 2 bases, the J end lost 9 bases, and 11 bases lay between the germline ends. Germline assignment: CDR1 SGHAT and CDR2 FQDESV (reference sequence).

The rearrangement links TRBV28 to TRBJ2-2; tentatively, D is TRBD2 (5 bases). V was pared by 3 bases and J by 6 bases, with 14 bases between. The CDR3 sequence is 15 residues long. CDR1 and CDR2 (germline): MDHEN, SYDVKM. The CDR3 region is CASSLAGSEAGELFF. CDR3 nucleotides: TGTGCCAGCAGTTTGGCGGGCTCGGAAGCCGGGGAGCTGTTTTTT.

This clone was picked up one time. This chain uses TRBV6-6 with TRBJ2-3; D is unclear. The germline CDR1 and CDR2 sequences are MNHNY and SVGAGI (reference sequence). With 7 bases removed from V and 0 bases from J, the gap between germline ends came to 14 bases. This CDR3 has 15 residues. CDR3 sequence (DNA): TGTGCCAGCATCAACGCGGCGGTTAGCACAGATACGCAGTATTTT. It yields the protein CASINAAVSTDTQYF.

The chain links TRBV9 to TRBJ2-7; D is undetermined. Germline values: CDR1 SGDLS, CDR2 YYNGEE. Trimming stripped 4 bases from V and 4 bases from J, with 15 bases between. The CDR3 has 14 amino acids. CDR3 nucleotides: TGTGCCAGCAGCCCCACCCCGGCCGGTTACGAGCAGTACTTC. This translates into CASSPTPAGYEQYF. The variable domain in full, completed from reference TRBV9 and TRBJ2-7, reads DSGVTQTPKHLITATGQRVTLRCSPRSGDLSVYWYQQSLDQGLQFLIQYYNGEERAKGNILERFSAQQFPDLHSELNLSSLELGDSALYFCASSPTPAGYEQYFGPGTRLTVT.

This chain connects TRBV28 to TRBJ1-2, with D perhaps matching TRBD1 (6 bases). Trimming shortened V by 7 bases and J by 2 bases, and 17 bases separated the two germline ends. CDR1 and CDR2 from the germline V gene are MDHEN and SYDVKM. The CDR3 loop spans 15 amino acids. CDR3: CASTQFGGVNYGYTF. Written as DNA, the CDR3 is TGTGCCAGCACCCAATTCGGGGGCGTGAACTATGGCTACACCTTC.

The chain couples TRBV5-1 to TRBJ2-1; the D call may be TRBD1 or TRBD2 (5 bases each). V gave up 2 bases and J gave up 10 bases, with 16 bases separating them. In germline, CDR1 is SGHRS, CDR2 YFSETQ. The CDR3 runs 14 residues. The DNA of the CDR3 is TGCGCCAGCAGCTTAGGGACGAATACAAAGGAGCAGTTCTTC. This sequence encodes CASSLGTNTKEQFF.

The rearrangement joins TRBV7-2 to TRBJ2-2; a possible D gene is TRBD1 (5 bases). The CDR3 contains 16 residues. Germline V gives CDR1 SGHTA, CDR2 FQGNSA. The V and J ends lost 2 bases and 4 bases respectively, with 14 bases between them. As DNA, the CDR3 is TGTGCCAGCAGCTTAAATGCGGTTGGGGCCACCGGGGAGCTGTTTTTT. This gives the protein CASSLNAVGATGELFF.

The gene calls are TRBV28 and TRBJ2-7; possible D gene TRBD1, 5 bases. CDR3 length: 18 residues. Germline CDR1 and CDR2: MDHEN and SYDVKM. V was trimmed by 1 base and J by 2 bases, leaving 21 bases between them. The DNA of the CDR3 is TGTGCCAGCAGTTTATCCAGGACAAGGCAACACCACCCCTACGAGCAGTACTTC. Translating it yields CASSLSRTRQHHPYEQYF. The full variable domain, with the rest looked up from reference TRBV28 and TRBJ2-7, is DVKVTQSSRYLVKRTGEKVFLECVQDMDHENMFWYRQDPGLGLRLIYFSYDVKMKEKGDIPEGYSVSREKKERFSLILESASTNQTSMYLCASSLSRTRQHHPYEQYFGPGTRLTVT.

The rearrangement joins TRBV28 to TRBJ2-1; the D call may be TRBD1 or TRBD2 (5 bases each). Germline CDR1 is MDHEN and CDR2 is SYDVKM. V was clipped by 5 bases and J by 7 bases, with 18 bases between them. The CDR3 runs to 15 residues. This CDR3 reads CASSPPGTLRNEQFF. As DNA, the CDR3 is TGTGCCAGCAGTCCCCCCGGGACGTTGAGGAATGAGCAGTTCTTC.

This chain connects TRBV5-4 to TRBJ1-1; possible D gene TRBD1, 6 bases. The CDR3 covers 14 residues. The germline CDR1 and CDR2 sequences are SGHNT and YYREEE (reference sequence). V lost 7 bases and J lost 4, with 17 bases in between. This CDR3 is CASWAGGAGTEAFF. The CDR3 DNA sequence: TGTGCCAGCTGGGCGGGGGGCGCGGGCACTGAAGCTTTCTTT.

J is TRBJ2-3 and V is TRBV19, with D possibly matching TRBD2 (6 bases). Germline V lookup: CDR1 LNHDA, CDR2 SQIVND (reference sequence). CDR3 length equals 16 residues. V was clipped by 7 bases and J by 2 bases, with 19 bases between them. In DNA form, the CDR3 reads TGTGCCAGTACCCCTATATGGAGGGGCAACACAGATACGCAGTATTTT. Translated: CASTPIWRGNTDTQYF.

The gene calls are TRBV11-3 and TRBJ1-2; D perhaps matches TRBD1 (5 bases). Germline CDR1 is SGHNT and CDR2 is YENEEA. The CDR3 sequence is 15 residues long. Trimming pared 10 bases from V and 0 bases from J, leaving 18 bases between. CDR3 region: CATPGVQEPNYGYTF. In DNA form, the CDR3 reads TGTGCCACCCCGGGGGTACAGGAGCCTAACTATGGCTACACCTTC.

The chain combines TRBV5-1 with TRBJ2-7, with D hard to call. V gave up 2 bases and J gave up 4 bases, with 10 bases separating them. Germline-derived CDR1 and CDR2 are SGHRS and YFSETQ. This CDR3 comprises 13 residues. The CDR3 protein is CASSFGSFYEQYF. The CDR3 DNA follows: TGCGCCAGCAGCTTTGGGTCCTTTTACGAGCAGTACTTC.

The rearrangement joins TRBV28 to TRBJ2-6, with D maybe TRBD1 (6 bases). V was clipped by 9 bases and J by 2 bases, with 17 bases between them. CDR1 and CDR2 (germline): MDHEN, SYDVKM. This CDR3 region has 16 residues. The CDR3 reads CASIQGGEAGANVLTF. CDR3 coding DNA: TGTGCCAGTATACAGGGCGGCGAGGCTGGGGCCAACGTCCTGACTTTC.

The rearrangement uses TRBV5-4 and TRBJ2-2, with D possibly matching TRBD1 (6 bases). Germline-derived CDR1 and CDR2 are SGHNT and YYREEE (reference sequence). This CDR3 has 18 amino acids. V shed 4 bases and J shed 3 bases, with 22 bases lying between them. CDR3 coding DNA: TGTGCCAGCAGCATTCCCACCCCGGGACACGGAGACACCGGGGAGCTGTTTTTT. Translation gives CASSIPTPGHGDTGELFF. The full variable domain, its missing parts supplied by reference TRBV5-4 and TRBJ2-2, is ETGVTQSPTHLIKTRGQQVTLRCSSQSGHNTVSWYQQALGQGPQFIFQYYREEENGRGNFPPRFSGLQFPNYSSELNVNALELDDSALYLCASSIPTPGHGDTGELFFGEGSRLTVL.

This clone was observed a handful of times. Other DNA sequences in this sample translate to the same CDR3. The CDR3 reads CASSWTSGSDEQYF. The CDR3 DNA reads as TGTGCCAGCAGTTGGACTAGCGGGAGCGACGAGCAGTACTTC. The chain uses TRBV28 and TRBJ2-7, with 13 bases aligning to TRBD2. The V segment lost 4 bases and the J segment 5 bases; nucleotides outside the gene matches: 2. Germline CDR1 is MDHEN and CDR2 is SYDVKM. There are 14 residues in the CDR3.

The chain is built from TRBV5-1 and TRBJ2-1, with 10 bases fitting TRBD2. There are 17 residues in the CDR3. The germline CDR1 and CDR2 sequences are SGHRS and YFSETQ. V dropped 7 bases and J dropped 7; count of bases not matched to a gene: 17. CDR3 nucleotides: TGCGCCAGCCGCGGAAAAACCCTAGCGGGAGAATATAATGAGCAGTTCTTC. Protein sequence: CASRGKTLAGEYNEQFF.